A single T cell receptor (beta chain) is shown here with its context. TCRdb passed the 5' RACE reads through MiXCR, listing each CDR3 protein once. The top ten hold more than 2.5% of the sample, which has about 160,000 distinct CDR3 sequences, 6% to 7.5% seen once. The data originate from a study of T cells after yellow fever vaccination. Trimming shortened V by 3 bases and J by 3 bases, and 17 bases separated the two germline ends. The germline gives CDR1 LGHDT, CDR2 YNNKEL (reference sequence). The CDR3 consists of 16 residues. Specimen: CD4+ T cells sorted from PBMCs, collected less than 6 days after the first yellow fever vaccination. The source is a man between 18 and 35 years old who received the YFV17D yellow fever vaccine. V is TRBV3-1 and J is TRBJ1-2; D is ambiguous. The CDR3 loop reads CASSHLGVSEDYGYTF. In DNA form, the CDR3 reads TGTGCCAGCAGCCACCTTGGGGTTTCTGAAGACTATGGCTACACCTTC.